These 9 T cell receptor beta chains came from one sample sequenced in a study of blood T cell repertoires in COVID-19. TCRdb's copy holds only in-frame clones and misses some; the assay was immunoSEQ multiplex PCR. The sample yields hundreds of thousands of clones, around four fifths seen once. Sequenced input: peripheral blood. These receptors were taken from a woman at least 80 years old with acute or convalescent COVID-19.

The chain uses TRBV6-1 and TRBJ2-7, with unresolved D. CDR3 length equals 13 residues. Per germline, CDR1 MNHNS and CDR2 SASEGT. V lost 3 bases and J lost 1, with 7 bases in between. The CDR3 DNA reads TGTGCCAGCAGTGATGCGTTGTCCTACGAGCAGTACTTC. Its protein product is CASSDALSYEQYF.

The chain employs TRBV5-4 and TRBJ2-5, with 11 bases lining up with TRBD2. The V gene's germline CDR1 is SGHNT and CDR2 YYREEE (reference sequence). The trim removed 0 bases at V and 5 bases at J, leaving 3 bases unmatched. This CDR3 region has 15 residues. This CDR3 is CASSLVASGGETQYF. The CDR3 bases are TGTGCCAGCAGCTTGGTGGCTAGCGGGGGGGAGACCCAGTACTTC.

The chain carries TRBV28 and TRBJ1-1; 12 bases fit TRBD1. V lost 6 bases, J lost 2 bases, and 4 bases stayed unmatched. This CDR3 has 15 amino acids. CDR1 and CDR2 (germline): MDHEN, SYDVKM. The CDR3 DNA reads TGTGCCAGCAGGCGGGACAGGGGGCCTAACACTGAAGCTTTCTTT. It translates to CASRRDRGPNTEAFF.

The gene calls are TRBV11-2 and TRBJ2-3; perhaps TRBD2 as D (6 bases). The CDR3 totals 17 residues. Trimming pared 4 bases from V and 0 bases from J, leaving 17 bases between. Germline CDR1 and CDR2: SGHAT and FQNNGV. CDR3 protein: CASSSKMVGTSTDTQYF. Here the CDR3 DNA reads TGTGCCAGCAGCTCAAAAATGGTGGGGACTAGCACAGATACGCAGTATTTT.

The chain links TRBV7-2 to TRBJ2-7; a weak D match, TRBD1 (5 bases). Germline CDR1 SGHTA, CDR2 FQGNSA. This CDR3 is built from 13 residues. Between the trimmed V and J ends, which lost 5 bases and 3 bases, there was a span of 11 bases. The CDR3, as DNA: TGTGCCAGCAGCCCTGGACAAAACTACGAGCAGTACTTC. Residues: CASSPGQNYEQYF.

The chain uses TRBV14 and TRBJ2-3; TRBD2 matches at 10 bases. The CDR3 has 16 residues. Per the germline V gene, CDR1 is SGHDN and CDR2 is FVKESK. Germline trimming cut 1 base from V and 10 bases from J; bases unmatched to any gene: 11. This CDR3 is CASSQGLAGAPEAQYF. The CDR3 DNA sequence: TGTGCCAGCAGCCAAGGGCTAGCGGGAGCCCCCGAGGCGCAGTATTTT.

The J gene is TRBJ2-3, the V gene TRBV5-1; 7 bases align to TRBD1. CDR1 and CDR2 from the germline V gene are SGHRS and YFSETQ. V lost 0 bases and J lost 6; bases outside the gene matches: 7. CDR3 length equals 15 residues. CDR3 nucleotides: TGCGCCAGCAGCTTGGGACAGGGTCGGACGGATACGCAGTATTTT. Translation: CASSLGQGRTDTQYF.

This clone was detected ten times or more. This sequence joins TRBV7-9 and TRBJ2-1; possibly TRBD2 for D (5 bases). V was clipped by 4 bases and J by 0 bases, with 7 bases between them. This CDR3 is built from 14 residues. The germline V gene encodes CDR1 SEHNR and CDR2 FQNEAQ (reference sequence). The CDR3, as DNA: TGTGCCAGCAGCTCGGGATACTCCTACAATGAGCAGTTCTTC. The encoded protein is CASSSGYSYNEQFF.

The chain recombines TRBV5-4 with TRBJ2-7, with D tentatively TRBD2 (5 bases). V shed 3 bases and J shed 7 bases, with 20 bases lying between them. In germline, CDR1 is SGHNT, CDR2 YYREEE (reference sequence). CDR3 size: 15 residues. The CDR3 DNA reads as TGTGCCAGCAGCTCAAAGCTTAGCGCCCCGGGGGAGCAGTACTTC. Its translation is CASSSKLSAPGEQYF.